The present T cell receptor beta chain was sequenced within a study of control samples from healthy donors and cancer patients. This clone was seen just once. Trimming took off 8 bases at V and 3 bases at J, with 13 bases between the two ends. In germline, CDR1 is LNHDA, CDR2 SQIVND (reference sequence). The CDR3 is 14 residues long. Assay: immunoSEQ multiplex PCR; the TCRdb copy retains only in-frame clones and omits some. The sample shows 120,000 or so clones, 80% to 90% of them seen only once. Sample: blood. The gene calls are TRBV19 and TRBJ2-2; D may be TRBD2 (5 bases). This clonotype originated in a man between 25 and 39 years old in good health. The CDR3 coding sequence is TGTGCCAGTGGTGAGGGCCTTTACACCGGGGAGCTGTTTTTT. Translation: CASGEGLYTGELFF.